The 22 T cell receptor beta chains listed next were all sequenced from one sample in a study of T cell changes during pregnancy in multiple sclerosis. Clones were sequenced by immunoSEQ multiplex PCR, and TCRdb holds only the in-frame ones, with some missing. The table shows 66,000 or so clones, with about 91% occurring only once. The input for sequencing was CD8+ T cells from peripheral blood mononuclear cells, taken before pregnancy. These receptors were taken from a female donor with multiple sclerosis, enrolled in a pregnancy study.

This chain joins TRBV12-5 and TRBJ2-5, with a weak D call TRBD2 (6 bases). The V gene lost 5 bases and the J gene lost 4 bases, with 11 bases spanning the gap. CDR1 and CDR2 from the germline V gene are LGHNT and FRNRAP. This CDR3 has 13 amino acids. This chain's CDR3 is CASGTTGVETQYF. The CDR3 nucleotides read TGTGCTAGTGGTACTACGGGGGTAGAGACCCAGTACTTC.

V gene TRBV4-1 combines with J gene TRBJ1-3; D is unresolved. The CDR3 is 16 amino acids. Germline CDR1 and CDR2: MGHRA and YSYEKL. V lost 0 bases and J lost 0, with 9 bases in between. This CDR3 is CASSQDQLVSGNTIYF. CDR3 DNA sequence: TGCGCCAGCAGCCAAGATCAACTGGTCTCTGGAAACACCATATATTTT.

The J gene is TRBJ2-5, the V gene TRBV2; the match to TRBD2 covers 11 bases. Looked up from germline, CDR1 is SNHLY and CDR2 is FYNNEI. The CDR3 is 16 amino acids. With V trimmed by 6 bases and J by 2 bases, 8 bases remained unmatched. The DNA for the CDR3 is TGTGCCAGCAGCGACCAGACTAGCGGGAATCAAGAGACCCAGTACTTC. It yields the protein CASSDQTSGNQETQYF.

The CDR3 region is CASSITIREADTEAFF. In DNA form, the CDR3 reads TGTGCCAGTAGTATTACGATCAGGGAGGCGGACACTGAAGCTTTCTTT. The chain employs TRBV19 and TRBJ1-1, with D possibly being TRBD1 (5 bases). The CDR3 has 16 amino acids. Looked up from germline, CDR1 is LNHDA and CDR2 is SQIVND (reference sequence). V lost 3 bases and J 3 bases, leaving 17 bases between the germline ends.

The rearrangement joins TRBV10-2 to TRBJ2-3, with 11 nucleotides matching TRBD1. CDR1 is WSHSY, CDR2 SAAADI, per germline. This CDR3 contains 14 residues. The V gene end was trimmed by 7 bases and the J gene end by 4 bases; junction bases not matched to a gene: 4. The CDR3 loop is CASTGTGGADTQYF. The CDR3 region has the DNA TGCGCCAGCACCGGGACAGGGGGAGCAGATACGCAGTATTTT.

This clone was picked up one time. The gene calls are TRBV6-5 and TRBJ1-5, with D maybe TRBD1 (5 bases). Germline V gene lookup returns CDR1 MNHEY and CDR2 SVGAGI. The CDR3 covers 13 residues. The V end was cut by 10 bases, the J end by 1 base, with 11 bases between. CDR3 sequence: CAKDRLSNQPQHF. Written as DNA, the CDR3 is TGTGCCAAAGACAGATTGAGCAATCAGCCCCAGCATTTT.

The CDR3 bases are TGTGCCAGCACCCAAAGGGGCAGGGGGCGCGATGGCTACACCTTC. This translates into CASTQRGRGRDGYTF. The chain recombines TRBV5-4 with TRBJ1-2, with TRBD1 matching 8 bases. Germline V gives CDR1 SGHNT, CDR2 YYREEE (reference sequence). There are 15 residues in the CDR3. V shed 6 bases, J shed 6 bases, and the junction held 13 bases outside the gene matches. The variable domain in full, completed from reference TRBV5-4 and TRBJ1-2, reads ETGVTQSPTHLIKTRGQQVTLRCSSQSGHNTVSWYQQALGQGPQFIFQYYREEENGRGNFPPRFSGLQFPNYSSELNVNALELDDSALYLCASTQRGRGRDGYTFGSGTRLTVV.

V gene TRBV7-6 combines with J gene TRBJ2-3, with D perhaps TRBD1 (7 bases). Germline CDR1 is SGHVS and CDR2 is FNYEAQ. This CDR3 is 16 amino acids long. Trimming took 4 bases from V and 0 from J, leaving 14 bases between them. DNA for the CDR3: TGTGCCAGCAGCTCTGACAGGGAGGAAAGCACAGATACGCAGTATTTT. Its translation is CASSSDREESTDTQYF.

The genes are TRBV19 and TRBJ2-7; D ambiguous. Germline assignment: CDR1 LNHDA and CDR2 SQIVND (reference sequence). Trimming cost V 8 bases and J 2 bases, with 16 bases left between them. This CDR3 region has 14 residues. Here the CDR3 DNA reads TGTGCCAGTTGCGAGCAGGCGAAGCCCTACGAGCAGTACTTC. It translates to CASCEQAKPYEQYF. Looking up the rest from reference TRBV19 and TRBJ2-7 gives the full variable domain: DGGITQSPKYLFRKEGQNVTLSCEQNLNHDAMYWYRQDPGQGLRLIYYSQIVNDFQKGDIAEGYSVSREKKESFPLTVTSAQKNPTAFYLCASCEQAKPYEQYFGPGTRLTVT.

The CDR3 nucleotides read TGTGCCAGCAGCCTAGATATGTGGACTGAAGCTTTCTTT. It codes for CASSLDMWTEAFF. The chain is built from TRBV5-5 and TRBJ1-1; no definite D call. The CDR3 is made up of 13 amino acids. The V end was cut by 4 bases, the J end by 5 bases, with 12 bases between. CDR1 and CDR2 from the germline V gene are SGHKS and YYEKEE (reference sequence).

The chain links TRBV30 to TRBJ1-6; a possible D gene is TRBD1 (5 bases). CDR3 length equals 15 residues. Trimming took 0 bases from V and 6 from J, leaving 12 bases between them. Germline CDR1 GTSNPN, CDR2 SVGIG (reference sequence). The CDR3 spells CAWSVTRALNSPLHF. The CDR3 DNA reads TGTGCCTGGAGTGTAACCAGGGCGCTTAATTCACCCCTCCACTTT.

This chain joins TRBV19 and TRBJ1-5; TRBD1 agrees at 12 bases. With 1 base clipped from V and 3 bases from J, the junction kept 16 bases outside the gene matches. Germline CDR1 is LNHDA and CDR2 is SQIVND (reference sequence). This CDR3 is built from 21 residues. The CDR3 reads CASSIGPGQGASEKFNQPQHF. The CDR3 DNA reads TGTGCCAGTAGTATAGGTCCGGGACAGGGGGCCTCCGAAAAATTCAATCAGCCCCAGCATTTT. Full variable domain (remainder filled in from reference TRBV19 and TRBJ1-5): DGGITQSPKYLFRKEGQNVTLSCEQNLNHDAMYWYRQDPGQGLRLIYYSQIVNDFQKGDIAEGYSVSREKKESFPLTVTSAQKNPTAFYLCASSIGPGQGASEKFNQPQHFGDGTRLSIL.

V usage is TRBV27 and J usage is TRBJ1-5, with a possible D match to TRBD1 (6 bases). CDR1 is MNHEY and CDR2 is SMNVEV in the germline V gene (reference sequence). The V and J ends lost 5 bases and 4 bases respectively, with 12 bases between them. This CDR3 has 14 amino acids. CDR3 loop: CASSLGTSNQPQHF. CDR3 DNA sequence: TGTGCCAGCAGTCTCGGGACAAGTAATCAGCCCCAGCATTTT.

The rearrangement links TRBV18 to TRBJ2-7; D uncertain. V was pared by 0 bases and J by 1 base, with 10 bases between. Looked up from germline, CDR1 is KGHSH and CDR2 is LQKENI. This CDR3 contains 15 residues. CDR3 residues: CASSPPWSTSYEQYF. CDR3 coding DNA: TGTGCCAGCTCACCACCGTGGTCCACATCCTACGAGCAGTACTTC.

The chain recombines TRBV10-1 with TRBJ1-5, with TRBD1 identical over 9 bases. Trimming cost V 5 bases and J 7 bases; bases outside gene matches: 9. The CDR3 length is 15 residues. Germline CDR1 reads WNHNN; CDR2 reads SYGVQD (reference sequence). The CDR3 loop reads CASSFYRGLGQPQHF. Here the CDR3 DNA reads TGCGCCAGCAGTTTCTACAGGGGGCTGGGGCAGCCCCAGCATTTT.

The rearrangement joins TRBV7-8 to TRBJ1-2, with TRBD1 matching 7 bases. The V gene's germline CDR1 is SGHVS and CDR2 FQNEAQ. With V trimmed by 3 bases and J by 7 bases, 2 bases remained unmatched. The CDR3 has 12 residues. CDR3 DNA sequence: TGTGCCAGCAGCTTCTACAGGGGTGGCTACACCTTC. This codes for CASSFYRGGYTF.

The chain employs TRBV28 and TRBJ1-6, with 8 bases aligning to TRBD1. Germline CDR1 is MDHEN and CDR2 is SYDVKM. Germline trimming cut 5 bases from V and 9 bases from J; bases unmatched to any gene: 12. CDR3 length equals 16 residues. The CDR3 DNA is TGTGCCAGCAGTCCCGGCAGGGGGCCTAGGTTTTCACCCCTCCACTTT. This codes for CASSPGRGPRFSPLHF. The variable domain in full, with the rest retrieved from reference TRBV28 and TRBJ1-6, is DVKVTQSSRYLVKRTGEKVFLECVQDMDHENMFWYRQDPGLGLRLIYFSYDVKMKEKGDIPEGYSVSREKKERFSLILESASTNQTSMYLCASSPGRGPRFSPLHFGNGTRLTVT.

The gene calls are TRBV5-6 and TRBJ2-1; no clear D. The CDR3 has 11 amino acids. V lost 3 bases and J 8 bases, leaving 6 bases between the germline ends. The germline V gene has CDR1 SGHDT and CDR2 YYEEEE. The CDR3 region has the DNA TGTGCCAGCAGCTCCCCCGATGAGCAGTTCTTC. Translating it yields CASSSPDEQFF.

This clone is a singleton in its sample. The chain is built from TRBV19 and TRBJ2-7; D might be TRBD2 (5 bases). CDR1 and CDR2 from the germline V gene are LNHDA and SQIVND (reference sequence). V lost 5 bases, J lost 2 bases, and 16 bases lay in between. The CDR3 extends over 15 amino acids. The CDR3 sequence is CASSQDAGPTYEQYF. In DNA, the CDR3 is TGTGCCAGTAGTCAAGACGCGGGTCCTACCTACGAGCAGTACTTC. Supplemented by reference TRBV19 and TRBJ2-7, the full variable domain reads DGGITQSPKYLFRKEGQNVTLSCEQNLNHDAMYWYRQDPGQGLRLIYYSQIVNDFQKGDIAEGYSVSREKKESFPLTVTSAQKNPTAFYLCASSQDAGPTYEQYFGPGTRLTVT.

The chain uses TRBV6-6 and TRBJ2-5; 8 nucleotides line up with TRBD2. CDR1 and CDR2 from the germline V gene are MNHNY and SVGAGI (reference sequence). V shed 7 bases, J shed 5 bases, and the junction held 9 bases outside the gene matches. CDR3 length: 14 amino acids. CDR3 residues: CASIFNGGAETQYF. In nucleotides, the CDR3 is TGTGCCAGCATCTTTAACGGGGGGGCGGAGACCCAGTACTTC.

The CDR3 reads CASSNPSYEQYF. CDR3 nucleotides: TGTGCCAGCAGTAACCCTAGCTACGAGCAGTACTTC. The V and J genes are TRBV6-6 and TRBJ2-7; D is undetermined. Per germline, CDR1 MNHNY and CDR2 SVGAGI (reference sequence). CDR3 length: 12 amino acids. Trimming took off 5 bases at V and 3 bases at J, with 8 bases between the two ends.

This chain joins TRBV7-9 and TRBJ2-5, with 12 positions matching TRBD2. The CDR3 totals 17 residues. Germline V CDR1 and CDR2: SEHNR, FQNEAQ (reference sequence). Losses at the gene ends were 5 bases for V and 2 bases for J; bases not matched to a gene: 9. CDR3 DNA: TGTGCCAGCAGCCCCTTTCTGACTAGCGGGGGACAAGAGACCCAGTACTTC. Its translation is CASSPFLTSGGQETQYF.